This T cell receptor beta chain came from a study of preoperative IRX-2 immunotherapy in early breast cancer. V dropped 7 bases and J dropped 3; count of bases not matched to a gene: 7. Germline-derived CDR1 and CDR2 are MNHNY and SVGAGI (reference sequence). This CDR3 has 14 residues. As to treatment: preoperative locoregional IRX-2 cytokine immunotherapy. Samples came from a phase Ib trial of preoperative locoregional IRX-2 cytokine immunotherapy. The protocol was immunoSEQ multiplex PCR, while the TCRdb copy is restricted to in-frame clones and leaves out a portion. The sample has under 25,000 clones, around 95% seen once.

The sequence came from a human donor with breast cancer. V gene TRBV6-6 combines with J gene TRBJ2-7, with TRBD2 matching over 9 bases. The sequenced sample was tumor tissue, obtained after IRX-2 immunotherapy. The CDR3 DNA sequence: TGTGCCAGCACCCATCTTAGCGGGGGCTACGAGCAGTACTTC. It specifies CASTHLSGGYEQYF.